This T cell receptor (beta chain) was sequenced in a study of CD8+CD57+ T cells in acquired aplastic anemia. The germline V gene has CDR1 LNHNV and CDR2 YYDKDF (reference sequence). The CDR3 is made up of 15 amino acids. V shed 0 bases and J shed 2 bases, with 9 bases lying between them. Patients chosen for sequencing had CD8+CD57+ cells that had expanded, as shown by flow cytometry. Diagnosis of severe acquired aplastic anemia applied to all patients. Profiling that covered TCR beta VDJ and CDR3 relied on genomic DNA as its template. Via MiXCR, TCRdb re-called the reads, giving one row per CDR3 protein. The sample lists around 42,000 distinct CDR3 sequences; roughly 63% were seen once.

Sequenced input: sorted CD4+, CD8+, or CD8+CD57+ T cells (not recorded which) from PBMCs. The J gene is TRBJ2-3, the V gene TRBV15; D is undetermined. The sequence came from a human donor with aplastic anemia. The CDR3 DNA sequence: TGTGCCACCAGCAGAGAGTGGGGATACACAGATACGCAGTATTTT. Amino acid sequence: CATSREWGYTDTQYF.